These 30 T cell receptor beta chains were all obtained from the same sample, sequenced in a study of OX40 agonist ivuxolimab in advanced cancers. The repertoire was sequenced with immunoSEQ multiplex PCR; TCRdb's copy has only in-frame clones and lacks some. The table shows tens of thousands of clones, with 80% occurring only once. Sequencing was performed on CD4+ or CD8+ T cells sorted from blood, taken in a trial of the OX40 agonist ivuxolimab. The receptors stem from an adult with an advanced solid tumor such as melanoma, head and neck, liver or kidney cancer.

This clone was picked up a small number of times. The chain combines TRBV27 with TRBJ1-2; a possible D gene is TRBD1 (6 bases). V was cut by 3 bases and J by 6 bases, with 20 bases left in between. CDR3 length: 16 amino acids. Germline V CDR1 and CDR2: MNHEY, SMNVEV (reference sequence). The CDR3 protein is CASSFLRDKEFDGYTF. As DNA, the CDR3 is TGTGCCAGCAGTTTTCTAAGGGACAAAGAATTTGATGGCTACACCTTC.

This chain joins TRBV11-2 and TRBJ2-7; TRBD2 might be the D (5 bases). Deletions cut 3 bases from V and 7 bases from J, with 16 bases between. Germline-derived CDR1 and CDR2 are SGHAT and FQNNGV. This CDR3 has 14 amino acids. CDR3 in amino acids: CASSFLRLADEQYF. CDR3 nucleotides: TGTGCCAGCAGCTTTTTGAGGCTAGCAGATGAGCAGTACTTC.

In DNA, the CDR3 is TGTGCCAGTATCCCCTCCTCAGCGGGAGACGACAATGAGCAGTTCTTC. This translates into CASIPSSAGDDNEQFF. The chain has TRBV19 and TRBJ2-1; TRBD2 agrees at 8 bases. Germline CDR1 LNHDA, CDR2 SQIVND (reference sequence). The trim removed 7 bases at V and 5 bases at J, leaving 13 bases unmatched. This CDR3 is 16 amino acids long.

V gene TRBV25-1 combines with J gene TRBJ1-1; a possible D gene is TRBD1 (5 bases). The CDR3 totals 13 residues. Germline loops: CDR1 MGHDK, CDR2 SYGVNS. Deletions cut 1 base from V and 2 bases from J, with 5 bases between. The CDR3 sequence is CASSEWDNTEAFF. DNA of the CDR3: TGTGCCAGCAGTGAATGGGACAACACTGAAGCTTTCTTT.

The chain uses TRBV9 and TRBJ2-3; D is unclear. V gave up 4 bases and J gave up 0 bases, with 3 bases separating them. Germline CDR1 and CDR2: SGDLS and YYNGEE. This CDR3 region has 12 residues. The CDR3 sequence is CASSFSTDTQYF. In DNA, the CDR3 is TGTGCCAGCAGCTTCAGCACAGATACGCAGTATTTT.

The chain employs TRBV15 and TRBJ1-2; 8 bases are shared with TRBD1. This CDR3 comprises 15 residues. Germline V lookup: CDR1 LNHNV, CDR2 YYDKDF (reference sequence). V was pared by 0 bases and J by 4 bases, with 4 bases of the junction left unmatched. CDR3: CATSRDRQGSYGYTF. The CDR3 nucleotides read TGTGCCACCAGCAGAGATCGACAGGGGAGCTATGGCTACACCTTC.

This chain connects TRBV7-8 to TRBJ1-4; tentative D call: TRBD1 (5 bases). This CDR3 spans 16 amino acids. Trimming removed 5 bases from V and 5 bases from J, with 18 bases in between. In germline, CDR1 is SGHVS, CDR2 FQNEAQ. In DNA, the CDR3 is TGTGCCAGCAGCCAATCCCGGGGGAGGAGAAATGAAAAACTGTTTTTT. It encodes CASSQSRGRRNEKLFF.

This clone was seen only a few times. The chain couples TRBV4-1 to TRBJ1-1, with TRBD1 identical over 11 bases. The germline CDR1 and CDR2 sequences are MGHRA and YSYEKL. This CDR3 has 15 amino acids. The J segment lost 6 bases and the V segment lost 3 bases, leaving 6 bases of the junction unmatched. CDR3 bases: TGCGCCAGCAGCCATGGACAGGGGGCGGTGGCTGAAGCTTTCTTT. This gives the protein CASSHGQGAVAEAFF.

The chain combines TRBV7-2 with TRBJ1-5; D might be TRBD1 (5 bases). Trimming removed 5 bases from V and 7 bases from J, with 18 bases in between. The CDR3 contains 15 residues. Per germline, CDR1 SGHTA and CDR2 FQGNSA. CDR3 amino acids: CASSPPGGTWQPQHF. The CDR3 bases are TGTGCCAGCAGCCCCCCCGGAGGGACGTGGCAGCCCCAGCATTTT. The full variable domain, in which reference TRBV7-2 and TRBJ1-5 provide the parts outside the CDR3, is GAGVSQSPSNKVTEKGKDVELRCDPISGHTALYWYRQSLGQGLEFLIYFQGNSAPDKSGLPSDRFSAERTGGSVSTLTIQRTQQEDSAVYLCASSPPGGTWQPQHFGDGTRLSIL.

The chain employs TRBV18 and TRBJ2-7; D is unresolved. This CDR3 spans 13 amino acids. Trimming shortened V by 6 bases and J by 0 bases, and 9 bases separated the two germline ends. Germline lookup yields CDR1 KGHSH and CDR2 LQKENI. The CDR3 nucleotides are TGTGCCAGCTCTAAGGAGAACTCCTACGAGCAGTACTTC. This gives the protein CASSKENSYEQYF.

The chain couples TRBV19 to TRBJ1-6; D unclear. The ends were cut back, 7 bases at V and 10 bases at J, with 14 bases in the middle. This CDR3 has 13 residues. Germline V CDR1 and CDR2: LNHDA, SQIVND (reference sequence). The CDR3 DNA is TGTGCCAGTACATGGAGGGAGGAATCACCCCTCCACTTT. Its translation is CASTWREESPLHF.

The chain recombines TRBV29-1 with TRBJ2-1; 10 bases fit TRBD1. In germline, CDR1 is SQVTM, CDR2 ANQGSEA. Trimming removed 4 bases from V and 3 bases from J; junction bases left unmatched: 0. The CDR3 is 13 amino acids. The CDR3 reads CSVGTGGYNEQFF. CDR3 DNA: TGCAGCGTTGGGACAGGGGGCTACAATGAGCAGTTCTTC.

The V call is TRBV6-1, the J call TRBJ2-7, with D perhaps TRBD1 (6 bases). Trimming removed 2 bases from V and 2 bases from J, with 13 bases in between. The CDR3 is 15 amino acids. From germline, CDR1 is MNHNS and CDR2 SASEGT. The CDR3 DNA sequence: TGTGCCAGCAGTGAAATCCACAGGGCAACCTACGAGCAGTACTTC. It encodes CASSEIHRATYEQYF.

The V call is TRBV5-1, the J call TRBJ2-5; TRBD2 might be the D (6 bases). The ends were cut back, 0 bases at V and 2 bases at J, with 11 bases in the middle. Germline V gives CDR1 SGHRS, CDR2 YFSETQ. The CDR3 has 15 amino acids. The CDR3 region has the DNA TGCGCCAGCAGCTTGGCCGGGACTCAACAAGAGACCCAGTACTTC. Amino acid sequence: CASSLAGTQQETQYF. The full variable domain, rest sourced from reference TRBV5-1 and TRBJ2-5, is KAGVTQTPRYLIKTRGQQVTLSCSPISGHRSVSWYQQTPGQGLQFLFEYFSETQRNKGNFPGRFSGRQFSNSRSEMNVSTLELGDSALYLCASSLAGTQQETQYFGPGTRLLVL.

This clone is a singleton in its sample. The CDR3 DNA reads as TGTGCCAGTAGTACGGGACTAGCAGTTGAGCAGTTCTTC. Encoded protein: CASSTGLAVEQFF. This chain connects TRBV19 to TRBJ2-1; 9 bases are shared with TRBD2. The V gene's germline CDR1 is LNHDA and CDR2 SQIVND (reference sequence). J was trimmed by 9 bases and V by 4 bases; bases with no gene match: 4. The CDR3 is made up of 13 amino acids. The full variable domain, rest sourced from reference TRBV19 and TRBJ2-1, is DGGITQSPKYLFRKEGQNVTLSCEQNLNHDAMYWYRQDPGQGLRLIYYSQIVNDFQKGDIAEGYSVSREKKESFPLTVTSAQKNPTAFYLCASSTGLAVEQFFGPGTRLTVL.

The chain employs TRBV27 and TRBJ1-2; D unresolved. Germline loops: CDR1 MNHEY, CDR2 SMNVEV (reference sequence). This CDR3 has 13 residues. With 4 bases removed from V and 8 bases from J, the gap between germline ends came to 14 bases. The CDR3 loop reads CASSYSSQTGYTF. The CDR3 DNA is TGTGCCAGCAGTTACTCGTCACAGACAGGCTACACCTTC.

The V call is TRBV6-1, the J call TRBJ1-5; no firm D call. Germline assignment: CDR1 MNHNS and CDR2 SASEGT. The CDR3 covers 15 residues. Trimming removed 2 bases at V and 7 bases at J, with 15 bases between. CDR3 loop: CASSESGSPFQPQHF. The CDR3, as DNA: TGTGCCAGCAGTGAATCGGGCAGCCCATTCCAGCCCCAGCATTTT.

This clone was seen a single time. The gene calls are TRBV7-9 and TRBJ2-1, with no clear D. Between the trimmed V and J ends, which lost 6 bases and 3 bases, there was a span of 18 bases. The germline CDR1 and CDR2 sequences are SEHNR and FQNEAQ (reference sequence). This CDR3 region has 16 residues. CDR3 sequence: CASRPNGLEYYNEQFF. The CDR3 nucleotides are TGTGCCAGCAGACCGAATGGGTTAGAATACTACAATGAGCAGTTCTTC.

A single count supports this clone. V usage is TRBV5-1 and J usage is TRBJ2-3, with 11 bases aligning to TRBD2. This CDR3 is built from 17 residues. J was trimmed by 5 bases and V by 0 bases; bases with no gene match: 8. Germline CDR1 and CDR2: SGHRS and YFSETQ. The CDR3 reads CASSLEASGRKGDTQYF. The CDR3 DNA follows: TGCGCCAGCAGCTTGGAAGCTAGCGGGAGGAAAGGAGATACGCAGTATTTT.

V and J are TRBV11-3 and TRBJ2-2, with D uncertain. CDR1 and CDR2 from the germline V gene are SGHNT and YENEEA. The V end was cut by 5 bases, the J end by 2 bases, with 12 bases between. The length of the CDR3 is 15 residues. The CDR3 region has the DNA TGTGCCAGCAGCCCGAACCGGGCCAACACCGGGGAGCTGTTTTTT. Encoded protein: CASSPNRANTGELFF.

This clone was counted a few times. J is TRBJ1-2 and V is TRBV10-2; D gene ambiguous. Germline V CDR1 and CDR2: WSHSY, SAAADI. CDR3 length: 10 amino acids. Between the trimmed V and J ends, which lost 7 bases and 8 bases, there was a span of 8 bases. The CDR3 coding sequence is TGCGCCAGCAAAGACGGCGGCTACACCTTC. This encodes CASKDGGYTF.

This clone has just one count. The rearrangement joins TRBV19 to TRBJ1-2; D is unresolved. CDR3 size: 15 residues. The V gene lost 0 bases and the J gene lost 4 bases, with 12 bases spanning the gap. The V gene's germline CDR1 is LNHDA and CDR2 SQIVND (reference sequence). CDR3 in amino acids: CASSIDSLAVYGYTF. DNA for the CDR3: TGTGCCAGTAGTATAGATTCGTTGGCGGTCTATGGCTACACCTTC.

The chain combines TRBV5-5 with TRBJ1-5; D is unclear. The V end was cut by 0 bases, the J end by 0 bases, with 7 bases between. The CDR3 consists of 15 residues. The V gene's germline CDR1 is SGHKS and CDR2 YYEKEE (reference sequence). The CDR3 coding sequence is TGTGCCAGCAGCTTGGACACTTATAGCAATCAGCCCCAGCATTTT. This gives the protein CASSLDTYSNQPQHF.

The chain has TRBV10-1 and TRBJ1-1; 7 bases line up with TRBD1. J lost 1 base, V lost 6 bases, and 11 bases had no gene match. Germline CDR1 and CDR2: WNHNN and SYGVQD (reference sequence). This CDR3 is built from 16 residues. CDR3 sequence reads: CASSGGTARGNTEAFF. For the CDR3, the DNA is TGCGCCAGCAGCGGGGGGACAGCCCGGGGGAACACTGAAGCTTTCTTT.

This clone has only a few counts. The rearrangement uses TRBV7-2 and TRBJ1-1; D unresolved. The V end was cut by 5 bases, the J end by 0 bases, with 7 bases between. Germline CDR1 SGHTA, CDR2 FQGNSA. This CDR3 has 13 residues. The CDR3, as DNA: TGTGCCAGCAGCAGGAACATGAACACTGAAGCTTTCTTT. This gives the protein CASSRNMNTEAFF.

J is TRBJ2-1 and V is TRBV30, with D unresolved. The CDR3 totals 14 residues. CDR1 is GTSNPN, CDR2 SVGIG, per germline (reference sequence). V lost 4 bases and J lost 4, with 14 bases in between. CDR3 residues: CAWTAPPAYNEQFF. The CDR3 nucleotides are TGTGCCTGGACGGCTCCCCCCGCTTACAATGAGCAGTTCTTC.

V usage is TRBV5-1 and J usage is TRBJ2-3; perhaps TRBD1 as D (6 bases). Germline V gives CDR1 SGHRS, CDR2 YFSETQ. V was cut by 0 bases and J by 6 bases, with 11 bases left in between. This CDR3 has 14 amino acids. The CDR3 DNA reads as TGCGCCAGCAGCTTGGACGGAAGGGGGGATACGCAGTATTTT. It translates to CASSLDGRGDTQYF.

The J gene is TRBJ2-7, the V gene TRBV5-6; D unclear. This CDR3 comprises 17 residues. Trimming left V 2 bases short and J 5 bases short, with 23 bases between. Germline V gene data show CDR1 as SGHDT and CDR2 as YYEEEE. The CDR3 DNA follows: TGTGCCAGCAGCTTACGGGTAGGGTCGGAGTTAAACAACGAGCAGTACTTC. Its translation: CASSLRVGSELNNEQYF.

The V call is TRBV5-5, the J call TRBJ1-5, with D perhaps matching TRBD1 (6 bases). V gave up 2 bases and J gave up 4 bases, with 10 bases separating them. This CDR3 is built from 14 residues. Germline V gene lookup returns CDR1 SGHKS and CDR2 YYEKEE (reference sequence). CDR3 residues: CASSLSGVNQPQHF. The CDR3 region has the DNA TGTGCCAGCAGCTTATCAGGGGTTAATCAGCCCCAGCATTTT. The complete variable domain, with remaining parts taken from reference TRBV5-5 and TRBJ1-5, reads DAGVTQSPTHLIKTRGQQVTLRCSPISGHKSVSWYQQVLGQGPQFIFQYYEKEERGRGNFPDRFSARQFPNYSSELNVNALLLGDSALYLCASSLSGVNQPQHFGDGTRLSIL.

This clone was counted a single time. V gene TRBV18 combines with J gene TRBJ1-6; D unclear. The CDR3 is 15 amino acids. Germline values: CDR1 KGHSH, CDR2 LQKENI. V lost 4 bases, J lost 0 bases, and 7 bases lay in between. Here the CDR3 DNA reads TGTGCCAGCTCACTGACGAGCTCCTATAATTCACCCCTCCACTTT. It is translated as CASSLTSSYNSPLHF.